The subject of this entry is one TCR beta chain. The sample originates from a study of blood T cell repertoires in COVID-19. Study-level background: Sites across the United States, Italy and Spain contributed samples from acute and convalescent COVID-19. PBMCs, B-cell-depleted T cells, or T cells were the source of the cDNA or gDNA that made up the material.

In the authors' methods: Nucleated cell number was recorded as an estimate derived from reference gene primer amplification. Here immunoSEQ multiplex PCR was the method, and the copy in TCRdb shows in-frame clones only, minus some. V and J calls and clone size come straight from that table; D and trimming were deduced from the DNA. The sample lists fewer than 150,000 clones, approximately 85% occurring once. The V end was cut by 0 bases, the J end by 10 bases, with 18 bases between. Germline V CDR1 and CDR2: LNHNV, YYDKDF (reference sequence). This CDR3 has 15 amino acids. The sample consisted of peripheral blood. The chain employs TRBV15 and TRBJ1-1; tentatively, D is TRBD1 (5 bases). This clonotype originated in a woman aged 60-70 years with COVID-19, enrolled during active disease. The CDR3 sequence: CATSRDGPTDTGAFF. CDR3 bases: TGTGCCACCAGCAGAGACGGGCCCACGGACACGGGAGCTTTCTTT.